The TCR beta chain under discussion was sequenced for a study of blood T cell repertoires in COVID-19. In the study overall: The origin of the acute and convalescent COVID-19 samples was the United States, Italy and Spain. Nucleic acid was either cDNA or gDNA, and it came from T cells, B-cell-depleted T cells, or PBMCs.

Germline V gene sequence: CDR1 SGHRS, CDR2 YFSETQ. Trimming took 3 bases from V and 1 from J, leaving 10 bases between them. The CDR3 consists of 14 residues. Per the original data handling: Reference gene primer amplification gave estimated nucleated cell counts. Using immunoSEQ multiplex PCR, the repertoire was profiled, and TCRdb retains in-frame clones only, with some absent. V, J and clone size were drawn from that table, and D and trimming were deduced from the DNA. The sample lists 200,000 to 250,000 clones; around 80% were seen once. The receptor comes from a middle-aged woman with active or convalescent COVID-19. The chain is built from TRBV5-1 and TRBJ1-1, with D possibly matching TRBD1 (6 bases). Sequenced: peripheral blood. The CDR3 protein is CASSYSTGNTEAFF. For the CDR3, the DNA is TGCGCCAGCAGCTACTCGACAGGGAACACTGAAGCTTTCTTT.